This is a list of T cell receptor beta chains from one sample in a study of blood T cell repertoires in COVID-19. Sequencing used immunoSEQ multiplex PCR; TCRdb keeps in-frame clones, though not all of them. The top ten hold 1.5% to 2% of the sample, which has more than 200,000 clones, approximately 86% seen once. The sample was PBMCs or T cells enriched from blood (not recorded which). The receptor set was obtained from a woman aged 45 to 65 who had recovered from COVID-19. Each CDR3 is given with its conserved first and last residue. D genes are given only for firm matches. Clone sizes are given selectively: once, few, many, or a class where the clone is expanded.

D,J,V,size,DNA,CDR3
NA,TRBJ2-2,TRBV18,NA,TGTGCCAGCTCACTACGGGAGTCGAACACCGGGGAGCTGTTTTTT,CASSLRESNTGELFF
TRBD2,TRBJ2-1,TRBV7-2,NA,TGTGCCAGCAGCTTGACTCTTGGGGGACTAGCAGATTACAATGAGCAGTTCTTC,CASSLTLGGLADYNEQFF
NA,TRBJ1-6,TRBV10-3,many,TGTGCCATCAGACAGGGAGGGGATTATAATTCACCCCTCCACTTT,CAIRQGGDYNSPLHF
NA,TRBJ1-2,TRBV6-2/TRBV6-3,NA,TGTGCCAGCAGTTACGGACGGGGAACAGTTGTCACCTTC,CASSYGRGTVVTF
TRBD2,TRBJ2-5,TRBV20-1,NA,TGCAGTGCTAGTTTCCCGAGTAGCGGGGGAACTCGGGAGACCCAGTACTTC,CSASFPSSGGTRETQYF
TRBD2,TRBJ2-1,TRBV10-3,NA,TGTGCCATCAGCCATCCAATCCTAGCGGGAGAACCCTACAATGAGCAGTTCTTC,CAISHPILAGEPYNEQFF
NA,TRBJ2-3,TRBV30,once,TGTGCCTGGAGTGTAGCGTCTAGCACAGATACGCAGTATTTT,CAWSVASSTDTQYF
TRBD1,TRBJ2-7,TRBV5-1,NA,TGCGCCAGCAGCTTCGGACAGGGAGAGTACGAGCAGTACTTC,CASSFGQGEYEQYF
TRBD2,TRBJ2-6,TRBV5-1,NA,TGCGCCAGCAGCCCGGGACTAGCGATTAGCTCTGGGGCCAACGTCCTGACTTTC,CASSPGLAISSGANVLTF
NA,TRBJ2-3,TRBV12-3/TRBV12-4,NA,TGTGCCAGCAGTTCCAGGGGGGCAGATACGCAGTATTTT,CASSSRGADTQYF
NA,TRBJ2-5,TRBV11-2,NA,TGTGCCAGCAGCTTGGGCCAGAAACAAGAGACCCAGTACTTC,CASSLGQKQETQYF